This T cell receptor beta chain was recorded in a study of cytomegalovirus exposure and HLA in healthy donors. Study findings and constraints: There were approximately 150 TCR beta chains listed as cytomegalovirus-associated. Exclusion as indistinguishable affected some V segments, including TRBV6-2 and TRBV6-3.

Germline-derived CDR1 and CDR2 are MGHDK and SYGVNS. The V end lost 3 bases, the J end lost 2 bases, and 11 bases lay between the germline ends. This CDR3 spans 16 amino acids. In this sample, this clone turned up a few times. Antigen specificity is unknown. The PCR had 60 Vbeta and 13 Jbeta primers. Only in-frame clones appear in the TCRdb table, and some are missing; sequencing was by immunoSEQ multiplex PCR. This sample has around 70,000 clones; 74% occur once, and the top ten carry over 10%. The genes are TRBV25-1 and TRBJ2-6; D is unresolved. The sequenced sample consisted of PBMCs. This clonotype was obtained from a human donor in good health. In DNA form, the CDR3 reads TGTGCCAGCAGTGATCTAGGAGTTACTGGGGCCAACGTCCTGACTTTC. Encoded protein: CASSDLGVTGANVLTF.